Reported below is one T cell receptor beta chain. These data originate in a study of blood T cell repertoires in COVID-19. Study-wide context: The study drew acute and convalescent COVID-19 samples from the United States, Italy and Spain. Sources were T cells, B-cell-depleted T cells, or PBMCs; the material itself was cDNA or gDNA.

As handled by the study authors: Reference gene primer amplification gave nucleated cell count estimates. Only in-frame clones appear in the TCRdb table, and some are missing; sequencing was by immunoSEQ multiplex PCR. V and J calls and clone size are given by that table; D and trimming were obtained from the DNA. Among over 350,000 clones listed, roughly 89% were seen once. Germline CDR1 and CDR2: SGHKS and YYEKEE (reference sequence). Trimming took off 6 bases at V and 0 bases at J, with 12 bases between the two ends. The CDR3 is 14 residues long. The chain carries TRBV5-5 and TRBJ1-1; D uncertain. The source material was peripheral blood. The TCR comes from a woman aged 25-40 years with acute or convalescent COVID-19. The CDR3 protein is CASTPGGLNTEAFF. CDR3 DNA: TGTGCCAGCACCCCGGGAGGATTGAACACTGAAGCTTTCTTT.